This T cell receptor (beta chain) was documented in a study of blood T cell repertoires in COVID-19. Repertoires were generated with immunoSEQ multiplex PCR, while TCRdb's copy carries only in-frame clones and drops some. The sample records hundreds of thousands of clones, around 90% being singletons. This clone was counted a few times. Germline V gene data show CDR1 as MNHNS and CDR2 as SASEGT. V was pared by 0 bases and J by 4 bases, with 10 bases between. The CDR3 contains 14 residues. The source of this sequence is a woman between 35 and 50 years old who had recovered from COVID-19. The sequenced material came from PBMCs or T cells enriched from blood (not recorded which). The gene calls are TRBV6-1 and TRBJ2-7; perhaps TRBD2 as D (7 bases). CDR3 DNA sequence: TGTGCCAGCAGTGAAGCGCGGGGGCAATACGAGCAGTACTTC. This translates into CASSEARGQYEQYF.